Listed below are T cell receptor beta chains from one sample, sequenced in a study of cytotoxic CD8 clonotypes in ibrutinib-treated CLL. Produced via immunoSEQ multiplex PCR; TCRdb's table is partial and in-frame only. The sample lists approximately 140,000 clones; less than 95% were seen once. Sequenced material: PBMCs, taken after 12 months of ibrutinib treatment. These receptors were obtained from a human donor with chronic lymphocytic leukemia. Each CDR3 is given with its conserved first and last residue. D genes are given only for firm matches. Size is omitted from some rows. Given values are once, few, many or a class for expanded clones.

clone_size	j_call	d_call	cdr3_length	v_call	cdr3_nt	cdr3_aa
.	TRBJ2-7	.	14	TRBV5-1	TGCGCCAGCAGCTCTGAGCGGGCCGGCTACGAGCAGTACTTC	CASSSERAGYEQYF
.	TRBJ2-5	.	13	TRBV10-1	TGCGCCAGCCCCACCGGGAGCCAAGAGACCCAGTACTTC	CASPTGSQETQYF
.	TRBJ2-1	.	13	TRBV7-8	TGTGCCAGCGGTGTAGACCGATACAATGAGCAGTTCTTC	CASGVDRYNEQFF
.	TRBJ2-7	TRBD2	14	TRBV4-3	TGCGCCAGCAGCCAAGAGGGACTAGCGTACGAGCAGTACTTC	CASSQEGLAYEQYF
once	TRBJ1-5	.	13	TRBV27	TGTGCCAGCAGTTTAACGGCGAATCAGCCCCAGCATTTT	CASSLTANQPQHF
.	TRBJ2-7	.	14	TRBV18	TGTGCCAGCTCACCAGGCCTAGACGGTAATGAGCAGTACTTC	CASSPGLDGNEQYF
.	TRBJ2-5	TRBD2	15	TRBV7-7	TGTGCTAGCAGCTCAGGGACTAGCGGGTTTGAGACCCAGTACTTC	CASSSGTSGFETQYF
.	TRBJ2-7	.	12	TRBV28	TGTGCCAGCAGGATAGGGTCCTACGAGCAGTACTTC	CASRIGSYEQYF
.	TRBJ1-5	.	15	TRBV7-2	TGTGCCAGCAGCTTAGTGGGGGACGGAAATCAGCCCCAGCATTTT	CASSLVGDGNQPQHF
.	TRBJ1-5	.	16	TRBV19	TGTGCCAGTAGTATAAGGGCGGCGGGGGGTCGGCAGCCCCAGCATTTT	CASSIRAAGGRQPQHF
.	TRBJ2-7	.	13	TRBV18	TGTGCCAGCTCCCCCGCAGGCGGGGCGGAGCTGTACTTC	CASSPAGGAELYF
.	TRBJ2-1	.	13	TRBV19	TGTGCCAGTAGTATTGCTAGCAGAGATGAGCAGTTCTTC	CASSIASRDEQFF
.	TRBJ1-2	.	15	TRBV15	TGTGCCACCAGCAGAGGGGCGGGAGCCCGCTATGGCTACACCTTC	CATSRGAGARYGYTF
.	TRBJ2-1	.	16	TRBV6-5	TGTGCCAGCAGTTACACGCGGGGGCACTCCTACAATGAGCAGTTCTTC	CASSYTRGHSYNEQFF
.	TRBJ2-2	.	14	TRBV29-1	TGCAGCGTTGACTTGGCGCGGGACGGCGGGGAGCTGTTTTTT	CSVDLARDGGELFF
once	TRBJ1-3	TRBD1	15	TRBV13	TGTGCCAGCAGCTTAGGGGACAGGGCAGGGAACACCATATATTTT	CASSLGDRAGNTIYF
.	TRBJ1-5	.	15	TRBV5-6	TGTGCCAGCAGCTTGAGGGGTTATAGCAATCAGCCCCAGCATTTT	CASSLRGYSNQPQHF
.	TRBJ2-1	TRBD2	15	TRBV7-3	TGTGCCAGCAGCTTAACGGGACTAGGTGGTTATGAGCAGTTCTTC	CASSLTGLGGYEQFF
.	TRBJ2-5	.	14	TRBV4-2	TGTGCCAGCAGCCACAACCTTCAAGGAGAGACCCAGTACTTC	CASSHNLQGETQYF
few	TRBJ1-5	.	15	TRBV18	TGTGCCAGCTCACCAGGAGGGGATAGCAATCAGCCCCAGCATTTT	CASSPGGDSNQPQHF
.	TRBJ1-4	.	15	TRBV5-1	TGCGCCAGCAGCCTAACCGGGGGGCAGGTCGAAAAACTGTTTTTT	CASSLTGGQVEKLFF
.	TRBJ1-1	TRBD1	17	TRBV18	TGTGCCAGCTCACCACGACAGGGGGAGGTGTCGGACACTGAAGCTTTCTTT	CASSPRQGEVSDTEAFF
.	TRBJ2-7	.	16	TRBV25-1	TGTGCCAGCAGTGGCCCTAGCCCAACCCATGCGGACGAGCAGTACTTC	CASSGPSPTHADEQYF
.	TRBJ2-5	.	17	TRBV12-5	TGTGCTAGTGGTTTGGTCCTCAAGACGGGGCCCCAAGAGACCCAGTACTTC	CASGLVLKTGPQETQYF
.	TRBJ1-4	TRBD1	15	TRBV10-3	TGTGCCATCAGTGAGTCGACAGGGAGTAATGAAAAACTGTTTTTT	CAISESTGSNEKLFF
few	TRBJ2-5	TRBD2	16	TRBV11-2	TGTGCCAGCAGCTTCTCTATAGCGGGAGGCGGCGAGACCCAGTACTTC	CASSFSIAGGGETQYF
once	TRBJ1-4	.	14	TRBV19	TGTGCCAGTAGTCTCGGAAGGGGGGGTGAAAAACTGTTTTTT	CASSLGRGGEKLFF
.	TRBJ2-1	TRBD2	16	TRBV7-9	TGTGCCAGCAGCCCGACTAGCGGGGGAATGTACAATGAGCAGTTCTTC	CASSPTSGGMYNEQFF
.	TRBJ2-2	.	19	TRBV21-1	TGTGCCAGCAGCAAAGTTGGGGGACAGACAAAATCGAACACCGGGGAGCTGTTTTTT	CASSKVGGQTKSNTGELFF
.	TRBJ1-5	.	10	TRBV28	TGTGCCAGCAGTTACGGGTCCCAGCATTTT	CASSYGSQHF
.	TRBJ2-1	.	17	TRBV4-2	TGTGCCAGCAGCCAAAACTGGGCTATGACGTCCTACAATGAGCAGTTCTTC	CASSQNWAMTSYNEQFF
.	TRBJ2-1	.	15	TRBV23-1	TGCGCCAGCCCCACCCCCGATCGTTCCTACAATGAGCAGTTCTTC	CASPTPDRSYNEQFF
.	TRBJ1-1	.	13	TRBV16	TGTGCCAGCAGCCAATATCAGGGAGCTGAAGCTTTCTTT	CASSQYQGAEAFF
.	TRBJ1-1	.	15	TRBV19	TGTGCCAGTAGTAAATATTATGAGGAGGGGGCTGAAGCTTTCTTT	CASSKYYEEGAEAFF
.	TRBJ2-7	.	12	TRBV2	TGTGCCACCAACTCTAAGGTCTACGAGCAGTACTTC	CATNSKVYEQYF
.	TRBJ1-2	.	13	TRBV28	TGTGCCAGCAGTTCCCATTCGGAGGATGGCTACACCTTC	CASSSHSEDGYTF
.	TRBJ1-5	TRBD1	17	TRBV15	TGTGCCACCAGCACACCGGGACAGGTACCGAGCAATCAGCCCCAGCATTTT	CATSTPGQVPSNQPQHF
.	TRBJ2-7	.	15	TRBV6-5	TGTGCCAGCAGTTACTCGAAGGCAGTCTATAGCGAGCAGTACTTC	CASSYSKAVYSEQYF
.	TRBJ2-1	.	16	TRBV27	TGTGCCAGCAGTTTATGGGGGGGCGCGAACTACAATGAGCAGTTCTTC	CASSLWGGANYNEQFF
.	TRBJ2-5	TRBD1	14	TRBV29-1	TGCAGCGTTGAATTGTCAGGGGGACAAGAGACCCAGTACTTC	CSVELSGGQETQYF
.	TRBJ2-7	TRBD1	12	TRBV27	TGTGCCAGTAAGACAGGGGGGTACGAGCAGTACTTC	CASKTGGYEQYF